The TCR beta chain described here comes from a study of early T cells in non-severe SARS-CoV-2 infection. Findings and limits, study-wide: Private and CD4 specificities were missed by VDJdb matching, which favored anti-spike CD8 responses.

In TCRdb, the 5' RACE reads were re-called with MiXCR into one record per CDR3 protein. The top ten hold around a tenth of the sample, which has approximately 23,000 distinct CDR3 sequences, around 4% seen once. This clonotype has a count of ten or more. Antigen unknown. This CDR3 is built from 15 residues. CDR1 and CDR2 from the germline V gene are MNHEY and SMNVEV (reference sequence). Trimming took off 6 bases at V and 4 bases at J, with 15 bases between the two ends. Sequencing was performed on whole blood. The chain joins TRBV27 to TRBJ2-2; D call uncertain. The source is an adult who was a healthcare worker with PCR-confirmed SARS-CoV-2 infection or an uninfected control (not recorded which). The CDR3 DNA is TGTGCCAGCAGCCTCCGGCTACTCCCCACCGGGGAGCTGTTTTTT. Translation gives CASSLRLLPTGELFF.